The 26 T cell receptor beta chains reported below all come from one sample, sequenced in a study of shared clonotypes between healthy human individuals. The assay was immunoSEQ multiplex PCR, and TCRdb's table has in-frame clones only and misses some. The data show roughly 1.5 million clones, 95% to 99% seen once. The source material was naive CD4+ T cells sorted from blood. Subset: CD45RA+ positively selected. These receptors were collected from a man in his thirties or forties in good health.

This chain connects TRBV27 to TRBJ1-5, with 9 bases that match TRBD1. The CDR3 is made up of 17 amino acids. Losses at the gene ends were 4 bases for V and 1 base for J; bases not matched to a gene: 8. Germline V lookup: CDR1 MNHEY, CDR2 SMNVEV (reference sequence). As DNA, the CDR3 is TGTGCCAGCAGTTCCCACAGGGGGCTTGGCAGCAATCAGCCCCAGCATTTT. Translation: CASSSHRGLGSNQPQHF.

This rearrangement joins TRBV28 to TRBJ2-7, with D possibly being TRBD2 (6 bases). CDR1 and CDR2 (germline): MDHEN, SYDVKM. The CDR3 sequence is 13 residues long. The V gene lost 10 bases and the J gene lost 0 bases, with 13 bases spanning the gap. In DNA form, the CDR3 reads TGTGCCATTTCGGGAGAGATCTCCTACGAGCAGTACTTC. Encoded protein: CAISGEISYEQYF.

The chain has TRBV11-2 and TRBJ2-7; perhaps TRBD2 as D (5 bases). The germline CDR1 and CDR2 sequences are SGHAT and FQNNGV. The ends were cut back, 5 bases at V and 4 bases at J, with 18 bases in the middle. This CDR3 spans 15 amino acids. The CDR3 DNA sequence: TGTGCCAGCAGCCCCCGTGGCGGACGGGAATACGAGCAGTACTTC. Translating gives CASSPRGGREYEQYF. Full variable domain (remainder filled in from reference TRBV11-2 and TRBJ2-7): EAGVAQSPRYKIIEKRQSVAFWCNPISGHATLYWYQQILGQGPKLLIQFQNNGVVDDSQLPKDRFSAERLKGVDSTLKIQPAKLEDSAVYLCASSPRGGREYEQYFGPGTRLTVT.

This chain links TRBV5-4 with TRBJ2-3; 8 positions match TRBD2. J was trimmed by 5 bases and V by 0 bases; bases with no gene match: 5. The germline V gene encodes CDR1 SGHNT and CDR2 YYREEE (reference sequence). CDR3 length equals 15 residues. This CDR3 is CASSLVREGGDTQYF. Written as DNA, the CDR3 is TGTGCCAGCAGCTTGGTTCGGGAGGGGGGAGATACGCAGTATTTT.

The chain couples TRBV9 to TRBJ2-1; unclear D gene. The CDR3 has 14 amino acids. The V end lost 2 bases, the J end lost 5 bases, and 11 bases lay between the germline ends. Per the germline V gene, CDR1 is SGDLS and CDR2 is YYNGEE. The DNA of the CDR3 is TGTGCCAGCAGCGTCTCTGGGGTAGACAATGAGCAGTTCTTC. As protein: CASSVSGVDNEQFF.

The chain is built from TRBV7-2 and TRBJ1-2, with unresolved D. The V gene lost 2 bases and the J gene lost 0 bases, with 16 bases spanning the gap. The germline gives CDR1 SGHTA, CDR2 FQGNSA. CDR3 length equals 17 residues. The DNA for the CDR3 is TGTGCCAGCAGCTTACTGATAGACTCGGTAGCTAACTATGGCTACACCTTC. Protein: CASSLLIDSVANYGYTF. Based on the CDR3 plus reference TRBV7-2 and TRBJ1-2, the full variable domain is GAGVSQSPSNKVTEKGKDVELRCDPISGHTALYWYRQSLGQGLEFLIYFQGNSAPDKSGLPSDRFSAERTGGSVSTLTIQRTQQEDSAVYLCASSLLIDSVANYGYTFGSGTRLTVV.

The chain is built from TRBV5-1 and TRBJ2-1; TRBD1 might be the D (6 bases). V lost 3 bases and J lost 6, with 22 bases in between. Germline V gene sequence: CDR1 SGHRS, CDR2 YFSETQ. The CDR3 extends over 17 amino acids. The CDR3 sequence is CASSSLSDRLEINEQFF. The CDR3 bases are TGCGCCAGCAGCTCCCTCTCAGACAGGTTGGAAATCAATGAGCAGTTCTTC. Full variable domain (missing parts from reference TRBV5-1 and TRBJ2-1): KAGVTQTPRYLIKTRGQQVTLSCSPISGHRSVSWYQQTPGQGLQFLFEYFSETQRNKGNFPGRFSGRQFSNSRSEMNVSTLELGDSALYLCASSSLSDRLEINEQFFGPGTRLTVL.

This clone was seen a single time. The V call is TRBV28, the J call TRBJ2-5; the match to TRBD2 covers 13 bases. Trimming took 6 bases from V and 4 from J; bases not matched to a gene: 11. Germline loops: CDR1 MDHEN, CDR2 SYDVKM. This CDR3 has 17 residues. The CDR3 region has the DNA TGTGCCAGCAGGGCGCCGCTGGGACTAGCGGGAATAGAGACCCAGTACTTC. Its translation: CASRAPLGLAGIETQYF.

The chain combines TRBV30 with TRBJ2-3; perhaps TRBD2 as D (5 bases). Trimming took off 2 bases at V and 0 bases at J, with 15 bases between the two ends. The CDR3 covers 16 residues. CDR1 is GTSNPN, CDR2 SVGIG, per germline (reference sequence). CDR3 loop: CAWSSSLVPSTDTQYF. CDR3 in DNA: TGTGCCTGGAGTTCTAGCTTGGTACCTAGCACAGATACGCAGTATTTT.

On this clone: Other nucleotide sequences in the sample specify the same CDR3. This rearrangement joins TRBV7-2 to TRBJ2-3; D is ambiguous. V was trimmed by 0 bases and J by 4 bases, leaving 2 bases between them. There are 12 residues in the CDR3. Germline values: CDR1 SGHTA, CDR2 FQGNSA. Here the CDR3 reads CASSLASDTQYF. The DNA for the CDR3 is TGTGCCAGCAGCTTAGCATCAGATACGCAGTATTTT.

This clone came up once. This chain links TRBV2 with TRBJ2-5; 10 bases fit TRBD1. J gave up 4 bases and V 5 bases, and 7 bases lay outside the gene matches. The CDR3 spans 15 residues. In germline, CDR1 is SNHLY, CDR2 FYNNEI. This chain's CDR3 is CASSNDRGPGETQYF. Written as DNA, the CDR3 is TGTGCCAGCAGTAACGACAGGGGGCCAGGAGAGACCCAGTACTTC. The complete variable domain, with remaining parts taken from reference TRBV2 and TRBJ2-5, reads EPEVTQTPSHQVTQMGQEVILRCVPISNHLYFYWYRQILGQKVEFLVSFYNNEISEKSEIFDDQFSVERPDGSNFTLKIRSTKLEDSAMYFCASSNDRGPGETQYFGPGTRLLVL.

The chain combines TRBV28 with TRBJ2-3; 10 positions match TRBD1. Germline loops: CDR1 MDHEN, CDR2 SYDVKM. The CDR3 has 17 residues. V was pared by 6 bases and J by 6 bases, with 15 bases of the junction left unmatched. The CDR3 loop reads CASRNVPGTGAPDTQYF. The DNA for the CDR3 is TGTGCCAGCAGAAACGTTCCCGGGACAGGGGCTCCGGATACGCAGTATTTT.

The rearrangement uses TRBV5-4 and TRBJ2-7; 14 bases are shared with TRBD2. Germline assignment: CDR1 SGHNT and CDR2 YYREEE (reference sequence). The CDR3 sequence is 15 residues long. V lost 4 bases to trimming and J lost 7 bases; unmatched junction nucleotides: 7. The CDR3 protein is CASSATSGRAREQYF. CDR3 DNA: TGTGCCAGCAGCGCGACTAGCGGGAGGGCGCGAGAGCAGTACTTC. Looking up the rest from reference TRBV5-4 and TRBJ2-7 gives the full variable domain: ETGVTQSPTHLIKTRGQQVTLRCSSQSGHNTVSWYQQALGQGPQFIFQYYREEENGRGNFPPRFSGLQFPNYSSELNVNALELDDSALYLCASSATSGRAREQYFGPGTRLTVT.

Details on this clone: Additional DNA sequences in this sample encode the identical CDR3. Written as DNA, the CDR3 is TGTGCCAGCTCACCCGGACAGAACAATGAGCAGTTCTTC. This encodes CASSPGQNNEQFF. This rearrangement joins TRBV18 to TRBJ2-1; a possible D gene is TRBD1 (6 bases). The V end was cut by 3 bases, the J end by 5 bases, with 8 bases between. Per germline, CDR1 KGHSH and CDR2 LQKENI. CDR3 length: 13 residues.

The chain uses TRBV28 and TRBJ1-5, with 8 bases aligning to TRBD1. The CDR3 contains 17 residues. CDR1 is MDHEN and CDR2 is SYDVKM in the germline V gene. The ends lost 3 bases at V and 1 base at J; junction bases unmatched: 8. CDR3 sequence (DNA): TGTGCCAGCAGTTTTCAGGACAGGGTTAACAGCAATCAGCCCCAGCATTTT. Residues: CASSFQDRVNSNQPQHF.

The chain has TRBV6-5 and TRBJ2-7; 9 positions agree with TRBD2. CDR3 length: 14 amino acids. V was pared by 4 bases and J by 3 bases, with 4 bases of the junction left unmatched. Germline V gene lookup returns CDR1 MNHEY and CDR2 SVGAGI. Here the CDR3 reads CASSFSGSDYEQYF. The DNA for the CDR3 is TGTGCCAGCAGTTTTAGCGGGAGCGACTACGAGCAGTACTTC.

This chain links TRBV5-1 with TRBJ2-1; 9 positions match TRBD1. V was pared by 3 bases and J by 5 bases, with 6 bases of the junction left unmatched. This CDR3 is 15 amino acids long. Germline V gene lookup returns CDR1 SGHRS and CDR2 YFSETQ. Here the CDR3 reads CASSYSGTGNNEQFF. The CDR3 DNA reads as TGCGCCAGCAGCTATTCCGGGACAGGGAACAATGAGCAGTTCTTC.

The chain is built from TRBV6-5 and TRBJ1-1, with D possibly TRBD1 on 6 matching bases. The CDR3 is 12 amino acids. Trimming took off 6 bases at V and 7 bases at J, with 12 bases between the two ends. Germline values: CDR1 MNHEY, CDR2 SVGAGI. CDR3 protein: CASRYRESEAFF. The DNA of the CDR3 is TGTGCCAGCAGATACAGGGAGAGTGAAGCTTTCTTT.

This rearrangement joins TRBV7-9 to TRBJ1-4; TRBD1 is a possible D gene (5 bases). This CDR3 has 14 amino acids. Germline CDR1 is SEHNR and CDR2 is FQNEAQ (reference sequence). V lost 2 bases to trimming and J lost 7 bases, with 11 bases between them. The CDR3 here is CASSLFQGVEKLFF. The CDR3 region has the DNA TGTGCCAGCAGCTTATTCCAGGGTGTTGAAAAACTGTTTTTT.

The chain employs TRBV7-9 and TRBJ2-1; 9 bases are a match to TRBD1. Germline-derived CDR1 and CDR2 are SEHNR and FQNEAQ (reference sequence). V trimming: 4 bases; J trimming: 5 bases; junction bases outside the gene matches: 12. This CDR3 is built from 17 residues. CDR3 residues: CASSSSMGTGNNNEQFF. DNA for the CDR3: TGTGCCAGCAGCTCCTCGATGGGGACAGGGAATAACAATGAGCAGTTCTTC.

The chain has TRBV5-1 and TRBJ2-6, with TRBD1 identical over 10 bases. Germline loops: CDR1 SGHRS, CDR2 YFSETQ. Trimming removed 1 base from V and 0 bases from J; junction bases left unmatched: 7. CDR3 length: 19 amino acids. Here the CDR3 DNA reads TGCGCCAGCAGCTTGTTTTTGAGGACAGGGGGCTCTGGGGCCAACGTCCTGACTTTC. Its translation is CASSLFLRTGGSGANVLTF.

The J gene is TRBJ2-5, the V gene TRBV5-6, with TRBD1 matching over 7 bases. Germline assignment: CDR1 SGHDT and CDR2 YYEEEE. Trimming took 0 bases from V and 0 from J; bases not matched to a gene: 11. CDR3 length: 18 residues. The CDR3 bases are TGTGCCAGCAGCTTGGAAGGGCCCGGGACAGAGTACCAAGAGACCCAGTACTTC. Translation gives CASSLEGPGTEYQETQYF.

The chain couples TRBV6-1 to TRBJ2-5, with 9 bases that match TRBD1. The length of the CDR3 is 17 residues. Germline assignment: CDR1 MNHNS and CDR2 SASEGT. V shed 2 bases, J shed 4 bases, and the junction held 11 bases outside the gene matches. CDR3 loop: CASSELGQGQLRETQYF. In nucleotides, the CDR3 is TGTGCCAGCAGTGAATTGGGACAGGGCCAATTAAGAGAGACCCAGTACTTC.

The chain couples TRBV4-3 to TRBJ2-7, with TRBD2 matching 8 bases. Losses at the gene ends were 0 bases for V and 1 base for J; bases not matched to a gene: 2. Germline V gene sequence: CDR1 LGHNA, CDR2 YSLEER. The CDR3 sequence is 15 residues long. CDR3 sequence reads: CASSQDSGKSYEQYF. CDR3 DNA: TGCGCCAGCAGCCAAGATAGCGGGAAGTCCTACGAGCAGTACTTC.

On this clone: This sample also contains other DNA sequences that code for the same CDR3. This chain links TRBV2 with TRBJ2-7; D perhaps matches TRBD1 (6 bases). This CDR3 contains 14 residues. The V end lost 3 bases, the J end lost 3 bases, and 12 bases lay between the germline ends. The germline V gene has CDR1 SNHLY and CDR2 FYNNEI. CDR3 nucleotides: TGTGCCAGCAGTGAGGGCAGGGGAAACTACGAGCAGTACTTC. Residues: CASSEGRGNYEQYF.

V usage is TRBV25-1 and J usage is TRBJ2-2; D uncertain. This CDR3 contains 14 residues. The V gene's germline CDR1 is MGHDK and CDR2 SYGVNS. V lost 4 bases to trimming and J lost 5 bases, with 11 bases between them. CDR3 protein: CASSARVGTGELFF. In nucleotides, the CDR3 is TGTGCCAGCAGTGCACGGGTTGGGACCGGGGAGCTGTTTTTT.